A selection of T cell receptor beta chains follows, all from one sample in a study of cytomegalovirus exposure and HLA in healthy donors. The protocol was immunoSEQ multiplex PCR, while the TCRdb copy is restricted to in-frame clones and leaves out a portion. The sample holds just over 60,000 clones. The sample taken for sequencing was PBMCs. The receptors derive from a man aged 30 to 39 in good health and CMV-seropositive. CDR3s include the opening cysteine and the closing phenylalanine or tryptophan. D genes are given only for firm matches.

D: TRBD1; V: TRBV27; J: TRBJ1-6; DNA: TGTGCCAGCAGTCTAAGACAGGGGGCCTATAATTCACCCCTCCACTTT; CDR3: CASSLRQGAYNSPLHF
D: NA; V: TRBV2; J: TRBJ2-1; DNA: TGTGCCAGCAGTGAGCAACAGGCTCGTCACGATGAGCAGTTCTTC; CDR3: CASSEQQARHDEQFF
D: TRBD1; V: TRBV11-1; J: TRBJ2-5; DNA: TGTGCCAGCAGCGAAAACCAGCAGGGGGCGGGGGAGACCCAGTACTTC; CDR3: CASSENQQGAGETQYF
D: TRBD1; V: TRBV5-1; J: TRBJ2-7; DNA: TGCGCCAGCAGCTTAATGGGACAGCACTACGAGCAGTACTTC; CDR3: CASSLMGQHYEQYF
D: TRBD1; V: TRBV9; J: TRBJ2-7; DNA: TGTGCCAGCAGCCCTGGGGGACAGGGGGCGACCTCCTACGAGCAGTACTTC; CDR3: CASSPGGQGATSYEQYF
D: NA; V: TRBV7-8; J: TRBJ1-1; DNA: TGTGCCAGCAGCTCACAGGAGGGCACTGAAGCTTTCTTT; CDR3: CASSSQEGTEAFF
D: TRBD1; V: TRBV9; J: TRBJ2-1; DNA: TGTGCCAGCAGCGTCAGTAGTCACCCGCAGGGGGCTGGGAATGAGCAGTTCTTC; CDR3: CASSVSSHPQGAGNEQFF
D: NA; V: TRBV6-5; J: TRBJ2-7; DNA: TGTGCCAGCAGTTACTCGGGGGCTGGAGGCTACGAGCAGTACTTC; CDR3: CASSYSGAGGYEQYF
D: NA; V: TRBV2; J: TRBJ2-5; DNA: TGTGCCAGCAGTGCCAACAGGGTTCCGGGAGAGACCCAGTACTTC; CDR3: CASSANRVPGETQYF
D: TRBD1; V: TRBV9; J: TRBJ2-3; DNA: TGTGCCAGCAGCGTAGCGGGACAGTGGGGGTCCGATACGCAGTATTTT; CDR3: CASSVAGQWGSDTQYF
D: NA; V: TRBV27; J: TRBJ1-5; DNA: TGTGCCAGCAGCTTAGGAGGGGGCAATCAGCCCCAGCATTTT; CDR3: CASSLGGGNQPQHF
D: NA; V: TRBV7-8; J: TRBJ2-7; DNA: TGTGCCAGCAGCTTAGCAGAGGCCTCCTACGAGCAGTACTTC; CDR3: CASSLAEASYEQYF
D: NA; V: TRBV30; J: TRBJ1-1; DNA: TGTGCCTGGAGGTGGACAGTGAACACTGAAGCTTTCTTT; CDR3: CAWRWTVNTEAFF
D: NA; V: TRBV5-1; J: TRBJ2-7; DNA: TGCGCCAGCAGCCGATTCGCGGGGGCCCTCTACGAGCAGTACTTC; CDR3: CASSRFAGALYEQYF
D: TRBD1; V: TRBV29-1; J: TRBJ2-7; DNA: TGCAGCGTGATGTCGGACAGGGCCCTAGGCGAGCAGTACTTC; CDR3: CSVMSDRALGEQYF
D: NA; V: TRBV18; J: TRBJ2-7; DNA: TGTGCCAGCTCTCCAATTAAGCCCCCATTAGCCTACGAGCAGTACTTC; CDR3: CASSPIKPPLAYEQYF
D: NA; V: TRBV18; J: TRBJ1-1; DNA: TGTGCCAGCTCACCAGTTTCGGCAGCGGGAACTGAAGCTTTCTTT; CDR3: CASSPVSAAGTEAFF
D: TRBD1; V: TRBV2; J: TRBJ1-2; DNA: TGTGCCAGCAGTGGCCAGACAGGGTACTATGGCTACACCTTC; CDR3: CASSGQTGYYGYTF
D: NA; V: TRBV11-3; J: TRBJ1-1; DNA: TGTGCCAGCAGCTTATCACAGGGTGCCACTGAAGCTTTCTTT; CDR3: CASSLSQGATEAFF
D: TRBD1; V: TRBV29-1; J: TRBJ1-2; DNA: TGCAGCGTCGACCCGGGGACAGTTGACGGCTACACCTTC; CDR3: CSVDPGTVDGYTF
D: TRBD2; V: TRBV11-3; J: TRBJ2-2; DNA: TGTGCCAGCAGCCCTGGACTAGCGGACGGAAGGGAGCTGTTTTTT; CDR3: CASSPGLADGRELFF
D: NA; V: TRBV7-6; J: TRBJ2-5; DNA: TGTGCCAGCAGCTTCAGATTAGCCCCAGAGACCCAGTACTTC; CDR3: CASSFRLAPETQYF
D: TRBD1; V: TRBV18; J: TRBJ2-7; DNA: TGTGCCAGCTCACCAAACAGGGGGTACGAGCAGTACTTC; CDR3: CASSPNRGYEQYF
D: TRBD2; V: TRBV19; J: TRBJ2-3; DNA: TGTGCCAGTAGTACCCCTCTAGCGGGGGGCTGGACGCAGTATTTT; CDR3: CASSTPLAGGWTQYF
D: NA; V: TRBV19; J: TRBJ1-5; DNA: TGTGCCAGTAGTCCCCCCGGGAGCAATCAGCCCCAGCATTTT; CDR3: CASSPPGSNQPQHF
D: NA; V: TRBV5-1; J: TRBJ1-4; DNA: TGCGCCAGCAGCTTTACAGGGAGAGAAAAACTGTTTTTT; CDR3: CASSFTGREKLFF
D: TRBD2; V: TRBV2; J: TRBJ2-7; DNA: TGTGCCAGCAGTGGCATGGGACTAGCGGGATCGTCGAGCGAGCAGTACTTC; CDR3: CASSGMGLAGSSSEQYF